This T cell receptor (beta chain) was observed in a study of follicular helper T cells after annual influenza vaccination. In the study overall: Sampling occurred days 0, 7 and 28 after each influenza vaccination. For some subjects, blood spans the 2013-2014, 2014-2015 and 2015-2016 annual vaccinations. Overall study results and limits: Undersampling of larger non-cTfh compartments could not be excluded. Change in circulating plasmablasts correlated with ICOS+CD38+ cTfh clonality change.

Points on this clone: What it recognizes is unknown.

The length of the CDR3 is 15 residues. CDR1 SGHRS and CDR2 YFSETQ come from the germline V gene. V lost 2 bases and J lost 5, with 16 bases in between. Assay: immunoSEQ multiplex PCR; the TCRdb copy retains only in-frame clones and omits some. The data contain some 10,000 clones, roughly 82% of them singletons. The sequence was obtained from an adult who received the influenza vaccine. The specimen was CXCR5- memory CD4+ T cells sorted from blood, collected 6 weeks after influenza vaccination. The chain recombines TRBV5-1 with TRBJ1-1, with D possibly matching TRBD1 (5 bases). The CDR3: CASSFPRGDQTEAFF. The CDR3 DNA sequence: TGCGCCAGCAGCTTCCCTCGGGGGGACCAAACTGAAGCTTTCTTT.